These 14 T cell receptor beta chains share one sample of origin, sequenced in a study of T cell responses to AZD1222 COVID-19 vaccine. The table came from immunoSEQ multiplex PCR; TCRdb's copy has only in-frame clones and leaves some out. The sample contains fewer than 200,000 clones, almost 95% of which appear only once. Sequencing used peripheral blood, obtained on day 0 of AZD1222 vaccination. Every receptor here comes from an adult in good health.

This clone was found a few times. This chain joins TRBV9 and TRBJ1-1; D call uncertain. The CDR3 covers 14 residues. Looked up from germline, CDR1 is SGDLS and CDR2 is YYNGEE. The germline V and J ends were trimmed by 2 bases and 5 bases, with 13 bases remaining between them. The CDR3 sequence: CASSVRGGQTEAFF. CDR3 DNA sequence: TGTGCCAGCAGCGTGCGTGGAGGGCAAACTGAAGCTTTCTTT.

This chain joins TRBV15 and TRBJ1-2, with a possible D match to TRBD1 (6 bases). Per the germline V gene, CDR1 is LNHNV and CDR2 is YYDKDF (reference sequence). Trimming pared 3 bases from V and 4 bases from J, leaving 15 bases between. The length of the CDR3 is 15 residues. For the CDR3, the DNA is TGTGCCACCAGCAGTCAGGGGTCTCTCGGCTATGGCTACACCTTC. It codes for CATSSQGSLGYGYTF.

The chain has TRBV11-1 and TRBJ1-1; D is ambiguous. The germline gives CDR1 SGHAT, CDR2 FQDESV (reference sequence). Trimming took off 5 bases at V and 1 base at J, with 8 bases between the two ends. This CDR3 is built from 13 residues. CDR3 amino acids: CASSAHANTEAFF. Here the CDR3 DNA reads TGTGCCAGCAGCGCCCATGCGAACACTGAAGCTTTCTTT.

The chain uses TRBV25-1 and TRBJ1-4; D uncertain. Per germline, CDR1 MGHDK and CDR2 SYGVNS. V lost 5 bases, J lost 3 bases, and 10 bases lay in between. CDR3 length: 14 amino acids. The CDR3 nucleotides read TGTGCCAGCAGTCTCCCCGCATCTAATGAAAAACTGTTTTTT. The encoded protein is CASSLPASNEKLFF.

This chain connects TRBV5-1 to TRBJ2-1; 8 bases align to TRBD1. The CDR3 consists of 18 residues. The germline V gene has CDR1 SGHRS and CDR2 YFSETQ. After removal of 0 bases from V and 7 bases from J, the junction contained 15 bases not matched to a gene. CDR3 amino acids: CASSLGRQGPPFWNEQFF. The CDR3 DNA is TGCGCCAGCAGCTTGGGGCGACAGGGGCCTCCTTTCTGGAATGAGCAGTTCTTC.

The V gene is TRBV7-3, the J gene TRBJ2-5; TRBD1 is a possible D gene (6 bases). V was cut by 2 bases and J by 2 bases, with 12 bases left in between. CDR3 length equals 15 residues. Germline loops: CDR1 SGHTA, CDR2 FQGTGA. CDR3 sequence reads: CASSLVGTQQETQYF. Here the CDR3 DNA reads TGTGCCAGCAGCTTAGTAGGGACACAACAAGAGACCCAGTACTTC.

This clone appeared once. CDR3 in DNA: TGTGCCAGCGGACTACGGGACAAAGTGGGCACCGGGGAGCTGTTTTTT. Encoded protein: CASGLRDKVGTGELFF. The chain uses TRBV5-4 and TRBJ2-2; D assignment may be TRBD1 or TRBD2 (6 bases each). Per germline, CDR1 SGHNT and CDR2 YYREEE (reference sequence). The CDR3 contains 16 residues. V shed 7 bases and J shed 4 bases, with 20 bases lying between them. The entire variable domain, with the rest obtained from reference TRBV5-4 and TRBJ2-2, is as follows: ETGVTQSPTHLIKTRGQQVTLRCSSQSGHNTVSWYQQALGQGPQFIFQYYREEENGRGNFPPRFSGLQFPNYSSELNVNALELDDSALYLCASGLRDKVGTGELFFGEGSRLTVL.

V usage is TRBV5-1 and J usage is TRBJ1-1, with TRBD1 matching 8 bases. This CDR3 spans 15 amino acids. Trimming removed 2 bases from V and 1 base from J; junction bases left unmatched: 4. Germline-derived CDR1 and CDR2 are SGHRS and YFSETQ. The CDR3 spells CASSLRTGRNTEAFF. For the CDR3, the DNA is TGCGCCAGCAGCTTACGGACAGGGCGGAACACTGAAGCTTTCTTT.

The rearrangement links TRBV11-2 to TRBJ1-4; D ambiguous. The CDR3 covers 14 residues. The V end was cut by 5 bases, the J end by 4 bases, with 11 bases between. Germline-derived CDR1 and CDR2 are SGHAT and FQNNGV. The CDR3 sequence is CASSPGRVNEKLFF. Written as DNA, the CDR3 is TGTGCCAGCAGCCCTGGACGGGTTAATGAAAAACTGTTTTTT.

This chain uses TRBV9 with TRBJ2-3; TRBD1 or TRBD2 may be the D gene (6 bases each). CDR3 length: 15 residues. The V and J ends lost 2 bases and 0 bases respectively, with 10 bases between them. Germline CDR1 and CDR2: SGDLS and YYNGEE. The chain's CDR3 is CASSVSGASTDTQYF. Written as DNA, the CDR3 is TGTGCCAGCAGCGTTTCGGGGGCTAGCACAGATACGCAGTATTTT.

This clone was counted a few times. The chain is built from TRBV6-5 and TRBJ1-1, with 10 nucleotides matching TRBD1. Germline CDR1 and CDR2: MNHEY and SVGAGI. This CDR3 has 15 amino acids. V was pared by 7 bases and J by 5 bases, with 10 bases of the junction left unmatched. CDR3 in DNA: TGTGCCAGCATTCCGACAGGGGGCTTGGGTACTGAAGCTTTCTTT. Amino acid sequence: CASIPTGGLGTEAFF.

CDR3 in amino acids: CASSLNRPGNTEAFF. The CDR3 DNA follows: TGTGCCAGCAGCCTGAACAGGCCGGGGAACACTGAAGCTTTCTTT. This chain uses TRBV5-4 with TRBJ1-1, with TRBD1 as a possible D gene (5 bases). Trimming removed 4 bases at V and 1 base at J, with 14 bases between. CDR3 size: 15 residues. Germline CDR1 and CDR2: SGHNT and YYREEE (reference sequence).

This chain connects TRBV2 to TRBJ2-2, with D unclear. Germline V gene lookup returns CDR1 SNHLY and CDR2 FYNNEI. CDR3 length: 17 amino acids. V was pared by 2 bases and J by 4 bases, with 17 bases between. The CDR3 reads CASSEFPGPMTTGELFF. The DNA for the CDR3 is TGTGCCAGCAGTGAATTTCCTGGACCCATGACCACCGGGGAGCTGTTTTTT.

The V call is TRBV28, the J call TRBJ2-1, with D unclear. Germline V gene sequence: CDR1 MDHEN, CDR2 SYDVKM. V was clipped by 3 bases and J by 5 bases, with 14 bases between them. The CDR3 is 15 residues long. The CDR3 coding sequence is TGTGCCAGCAGTTTTTACGGCCGGTCCCACAATGAGCAGTTCTTC. Protein: CASSFYGRSHNEQFF.